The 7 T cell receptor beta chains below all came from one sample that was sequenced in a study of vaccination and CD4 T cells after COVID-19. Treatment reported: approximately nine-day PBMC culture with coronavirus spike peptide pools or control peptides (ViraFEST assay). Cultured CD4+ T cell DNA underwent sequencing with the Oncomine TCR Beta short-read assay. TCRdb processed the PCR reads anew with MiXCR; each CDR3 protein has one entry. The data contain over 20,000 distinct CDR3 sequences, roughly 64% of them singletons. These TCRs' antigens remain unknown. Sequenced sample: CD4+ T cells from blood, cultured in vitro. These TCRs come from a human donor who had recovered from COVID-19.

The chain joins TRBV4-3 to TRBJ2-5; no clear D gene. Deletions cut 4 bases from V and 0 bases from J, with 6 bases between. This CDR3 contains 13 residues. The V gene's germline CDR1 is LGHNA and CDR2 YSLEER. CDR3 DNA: TGCGCCAGCAGCCGAGTGTACCAAGAGACCCAGTACTTC. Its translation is CASSRVYQETQYF.

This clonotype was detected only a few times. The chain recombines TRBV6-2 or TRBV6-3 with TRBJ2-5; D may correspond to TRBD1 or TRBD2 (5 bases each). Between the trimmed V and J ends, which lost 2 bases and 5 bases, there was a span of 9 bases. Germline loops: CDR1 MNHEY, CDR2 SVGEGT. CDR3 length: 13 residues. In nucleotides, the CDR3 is TGTGCCAGCAGTTACCTCGAGGGGGAGACCCAGTACTTC. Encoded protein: CASSYLEGETQYF.

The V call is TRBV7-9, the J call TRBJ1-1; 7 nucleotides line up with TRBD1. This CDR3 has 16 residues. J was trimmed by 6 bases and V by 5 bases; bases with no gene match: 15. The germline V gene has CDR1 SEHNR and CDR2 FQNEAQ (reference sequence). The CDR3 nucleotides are TGTGCCAGCAGCCTCAAGTTAGGTCAGGGGGGGTCTGAAGCTTTCTTT. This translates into CASSLKLGQGGSEAFF.

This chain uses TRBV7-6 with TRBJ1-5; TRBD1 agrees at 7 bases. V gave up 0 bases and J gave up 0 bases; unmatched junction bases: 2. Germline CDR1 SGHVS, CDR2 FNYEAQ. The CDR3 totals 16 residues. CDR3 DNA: TGTGCCAGCAGCTTAGCCCGGGACAGTAGCAATCAGCCCCAGCATTTT. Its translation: CASSLARDSSNQPQHF.

The CDR3 sequence is CASSFQTSYEQYF. The DNA of the CDR3 is TGTGCCAGCAGCTTTCAAACCTCCTACGAGCAGTACTTC. J is TRBJ2-7 and V is TRBV5-4; no clear D gene. Trimming took 2 bases from V and 0 from J, leaving 6 bases between them. The CDR3 spans 13 residues. Germline V gene data show CDR1 as SGHNT and CDR2 as YYREEE (reference sequence).

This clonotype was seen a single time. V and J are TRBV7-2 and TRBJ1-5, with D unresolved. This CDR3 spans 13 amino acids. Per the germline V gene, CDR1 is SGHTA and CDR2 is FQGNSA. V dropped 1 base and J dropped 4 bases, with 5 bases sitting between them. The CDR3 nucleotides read TGTGCCAGCAGCTTAGTTGGGAATCAGCCCCAGCATTTT. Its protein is CASSLVGNQPQHF.

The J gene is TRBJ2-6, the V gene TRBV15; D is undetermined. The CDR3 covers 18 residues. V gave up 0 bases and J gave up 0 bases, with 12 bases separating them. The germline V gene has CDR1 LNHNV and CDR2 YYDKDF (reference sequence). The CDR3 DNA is TGTGCCACCAGCAGAGATCCTAACCCCAGCTCTGGGGCCAACGTCCTGACTTTC. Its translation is CATSRDPNPSSGANVLTF.